A selection of T cell receptor beta chains follows, all from one sample in a study of T cell responses to AZD1222 COVID-19 vaccine. Only in-frame clones appear in the TCRdb table, and some are missing; sequencing was by immunoSEQ multiplex PCR. The sample includes 180,000 or so clones, approximately 92% of them seen just once. Sample: peripheral blood, taken on day 0 of AZD1222 vaccination. The receptors here all came from an adult in good health. CDR3s include the opening cysteine and the closing phenylalanine or tryptophan. D genes are given only for firm matches. Size tells how often a clone was seen (once, few, many) or the class of an expanded clone, and some rows leave it out.

V gene,CDR3 length,D gene,J gene,clone size,CDR3 protein,CDR3 DNA
TRBV7-9,14,-,TRBJ2-1,-,CASSPGGTYNEQFF,TGTGCCAGCAGCCCCGGCGGAACTTACAATGAGCAGTTCTTC
TRBV29-1,17,TRBD2,TRBJ2-7,-,CSVGVRTSGRVPYEQYF,TGCAGCGTTGGGGTGAGGACTAGCGGGAGGGTTCCCTACGAGCAGTACTTC
TRBV27,16,TRBD2,TRBJ2-7,-,CASSYLRAGGRYEQYF,TGTGCCAGCAGTTACCTTAGGGCGGGAGGTCGCTACGAGCAGTACTTC
TRBV2,11,-,TRBJ2-3,-,CASRLQDTQYF,TGTGCCAGCAGGTTACAAGATACGCAGTATTTT
TRBV5-6,14,TRBD1,TRBJ2-7,-,CASTAQGASYEQYF,TGTGCCAGCACCGCGCAGGGGGCCTCCTACGAGCAGTACTTC
TRBV15,19,TRBD2,TRBJ2-5,once,CATSSLGLAGTRVGETQYF,TGTGCCACCAGCAGCTTGGGACTAGCGGGAACGCGCGTCGGGGAGACCCAGTACTTC
TRBV10-2,14,-,TRBJ1-6,-,CASSAPGRNSPLHF,TGCGCCAGCAGTGCCCCAGGGAGGAATTCACCCCTCCACTTT
TRBV10-3,11,-,TRBJ2-7,-,CAISVGTEQYF,TGTGCCATCAGTGTGGGGACCGAGCAGTACTTC
TRBV7-6,13,-,TRBJ1-5,-,CASSLGDSQPQHF,TGTGCCAGCAGCTTAGGAGATTCACAGCCCCAGCATTTT
TRBV6-5,15,-,TRBJ2-3,-,CASRVLPRSTDTQYF,TGTGCCAGCAGGGTGCTACCGCGGAGCACAGATACGCAGTATTTT
TRBV4-2,12,-,TRBJ2-1,-,CASSQDLYEQFF,TGTGCCAGCAGCCAAGATCTCTATGAGCAGTTCTTC
TRBV19,11,-,TRBJ1-2,once,CASSMGYGYTF,TGTGCCAGTAGTATGGGTTATGGCTACACCTTC
TRBV7-9,12,-,TRBJ2-7,-,CASSLSGDEQYF,TGTGCCAGCAGCCTTTCAGGGGACGAGCAGTACTTC
TRBV30,16,TRBD1,TRBJ2-5,-,CAWRGYRGANRETQYF,TGTGCCTGGAGAGGTTACAGGGGGGCAAATCGAGAGACCCAGTACTTC
TRBV18,15,-,TRBJ2-5,once,CASSPIMTGQETQYF,TGTGCCAGCTCACCAATTATGACTGGGCAAGAGACCCAGTACTTC
TRBV14,14,TRBD1,TRBJ2-7,-,CASSRRQGAYEQYF,TGTGCCAGCAGCCGGAGACAGGGGGCATACGAGCAGTACTTC
TRBV4-1,16,-,TRBJ1-1,-,CASSRTAAGLDTEAFF,TGCGCCAGCAGCCGGACTGCGGCGGGGCTCGACACTGAAGCTTTCTTT
TRBV14,12,-,TRBJ2-5,-,CASSQGLAVKYF,TGTGCCAGCAGCCAGGGATTAGCGGTTAAGTACTTC
TRBV5-1,14,-,TRBJ2-7,once,CASSPAARIYEQYF,TGCGCCAGCAGCCCAGCCGCACGAATCTACGAGCAGTACTTC
TRBV12-3/TRBV12-4,11,-,TRBJ1-2,-,CASSLGESYTF,TGTGCCAGCAGTTTGGGGGAAAGCTACACCTTC
TRBV6-5,15,-,TRBJ2-1,-,CASSPTLTLYNEQFF,TGTGCCAGCAGCCCGACTTTAACCCTATACAATGAGCAGTTCTTC
TRBV9,18,-,TRBJ2-1,-,CASSVDGALLSSYNEQFF,TGTGCCAGCAGCGTAGACGGGGCTCTGCTCAGCTCCTACAATGAGCAGTTCTTC
TRBV19,14,-,TRBJ1-2,-,CASSISQESYGYTF,TGTGCCAGTAGTATTTCCCAGGAGAGCTATGGCTACACCTTC
TRBV29-1,12,TRBD2,TRBJ2-1,-,CSVEGGRGEQFF,TGCAGCGTTGAGGGCGGGAGAGGTGAGCAGTTCTTC
TRBV5-8,15,TRBD1,TRBJ1-1,-,CASSPDRGLNTEAFF,TGTGCCAGCAGCCCTGACAGGGGCCTGAACACTGAAGCTTTCTTT
TRBV5-8,16,-,TRBJ2-2,-,CASSLSQVTNTGELFF,TGTGCCAGCAGCTTGTCTCAGGTTACCAACACCGGGGAGCTGTTTTTT
TRBV7-9,12,-,TRBJ2-3,-,CASSFYTDTQYF,TGTGCCAGCAGCTTTTACACAGATACGCAGTATTTT
TRBV6-5,15,TRBD2,TRBJ2-5,once,CASSMGEGPWETQYF,TGTGCCAGCTCCATGGGGGAGGGCCCTTGGGAGACCCAGTACTTC
TRBV6-5,14,-,TRBJ1-1,-,CASSYWGQDTEAFF,TGTGCCAGCAGTTACTGGGGCCAGGACACTGAAGCTTTCTTT
TRBV5-1,16,-,TRBJ1-4,few,CASSLNAQGTNEKLFF,TGCGCCAGCAGCTTGAATGCCCAAGGAACTAATGAAAAACTGTTTTTT
TRBV24-1,14,-,TRBJ1-2,-,CATSDRDQNYGYTF,TGTGCCACCAGTGACCGCGACCAGAACTATGGCTACACCTTC
TRBV11-3,15,TRBD1,TRBJ2-2,-,CASSFGTGNTGELFF,TGTGCCAGCAGCTTTGGGACAGGGAACACCGGGGAGCTGTTTTTT
TRBV28,14,TRBD2,TRBJ2-7,-,CASSGTSVSYEQYF,TGTGCCAGCAGCGGGACTAGCGTTTCCTACGAGCAGTACTTC
TRBV30,13,-,TRBJ2-3,-,CAWSGQGTDTQYF,TGTGCCTGGAGTGGTCAAGGCACAGATACGCAGTATTTT
TRBV27,14,-,TRBJ2-3,-,CASSLSGLTDTQYF,TGTGCCAGCAGTTTAAGCGGGCTCACAGATACGCAGTATTTT
TRBV6-2/TRBV6-3,19,TRBD2,TRBJ2-3,-,CASSYSEVAGGSGTDTQYF,TGTGCCAGCAGTTACTCGGAGGTAGCGGGTGGATCTGGCACAGATACGCAGTATTTT
TRBV30,11,TRBD2,TRBJ2-7,-,CACRLAGEQYF,TGTGCCTGTAGACTAGCGGGAGAGCAGTACTTC
TRBV2,15,TRBD1,TRBJ1-5,-,CASRLGQGETQPQHF,TGTGCCAGCAGACTGGGACAGGGGGAGACTCAGCCCCAGCATTTT
TRBV5-6,14,-,TRBJ1-2,once,CASSRVGANYGYTF,TGTGCCAGCAGCCGGGTCGGAGCTAACTATGGCTACACCTTC
TRBV28,18,TRBD2,TRBJ2-7,-,CASSLLGGEIPSSYEQYF,TGTGCCAGCAGCCTATTGGGGGGGGAAATCCCCAGCTCCTACGAGCAGTACTTC
TRBV30,11,-,TRBJ1-1,-,CAWSDRDRAFF,TGTGCCTGGAGTGACCGGGACCGAGCTTTCTTT
TRBV5-5,14,TRBD1,TRBJ2-3,-,CASSLGQGADTQYF,TGTGCCAGCAGCTTGGGGCAGGGGGCAGATACGCAGTATTTT
TRBV30,14,-,TRBJ1-3,-,CAWSTGHSGNTIYF,TGTGCTTGGTCGACAGGTCACTCTGGAAACACCATATATTTT
TRBV27,13,-,TRBJ1-5,-,CASSKASNQPQHF,TGTGCCAGCAGTAAGGCTAGCAATCAGCCCCAGCATTTT
TRBV5-1,15,-,TRBJ1-4,-,CASSKGVTDGEKLFF,TGCGCCAGCAGCAAGGGAGTTACAGATGGGGAAAAACTGTTTTTT
TRBV13,15,TRBD1,TRBJ1-1,-,CASSRDRGQVTEAFF,TGTGCCAGCAGCAGGGACAGGGGGCAAGTCACTGAAGCTTTCTTT
TRBV5-4,16,TRBD2,TRBJ2-1,-,CASSARGTSGRNEQFF,TGTGCCAGCAGCGCCCGTGGGACTAGCGGGAGAAATGAGCAGTTCTTC
TRBV5-5,15,-,TRBJ1-2,-,CASSLGLWGPVGYTF,TGTGCCAGCAGCTTGGGGTTGTGGGGGCCGGTTGGCTACACCTTC
TRBV28,14,TRBD1,TRBJ1-2,-,CASSLVDRVTGYTF,TGTGCCAGCAGTTTAGTTGACAGGGTGACTGGCTACACCTTC
TRBV6-1,14,-,TRBJ1-5,once,CASSEAAGRMAQHF,TGTGCCAGCAGTGAAGCGGCAGGGAGGATGGCCCAGCATTTT
TRBV6-6,13,-,TRBJ1-2,-,CASSAGTLYGYTF,TGTGCCAGCAGTGCCGGGACCCTCTATGGCTACACCTTC